These T cell receptor beta chains were read from a single sample in a study of blood T cell repertoires in COVID-19. Assay: immunoSEQ multiplex PCR; the TCRdb copy retains only in-frame clones and omits some. The table shows approximately 150,000 clones, with about four fifths occurring only once. The material sequenced was peripheral blood. These receptors came from a man aged 70 or older who had recovered from COVID-19. Each CDR3 is given with its conserved first and last residue. A D gene is named only where the DNA matches it firmly. For some rows the clone size is stated as once, few or many, or as a class when expanded; others skip it.

clone size	V gene	J gene	D gene	CDR3 protein	CDR3 DNA
.	TRBV4-1	TRBJ2-1	TRBD2	CASSQGVAGGYNEQFF	TGCGCCAGCAGCCAAGGGGTAGCGGGAGGATACAATGAGCAGTTCTTC
.	TRBV12-5	TRBJ1-2	.	CASGTDTAYGYTF	TGTGCTAGTGGCACCGACACGGCCTATGGCTACACCTTC
once	TRBV5-1	TRBJ2-1	.	CASSFVYGGHEQFF	TGCGCCAGCAGCTTTGTGTACGGGGGTCATGAGCAGTTCTTC
.	TRBV10-3	TRBJ1-5	.	CAISEWAGDQPQHF	TGTGCCATCAGTGAGTGGGCAGGGGATCAGCCCCAGCATTTT
.	TRBV5-4	TRBJ2-7	TRBD2	CASSSGGRLPYEQYF	TGTGCCAGCAGCTCGGGGGGGCGCCTCCCTTACGAGCAGTACTTC
.	TRBV13	TRBJ2-3	.	CASSLAGKSTDTQYF	TGTGCCAGCAGCTTAGCGGGAAAGAGCACAGATACGCAGTATTTT
.	TRBV5-1	TRBJ2-5	TRBD2	CASSLFGTSGRGETQYF	TGCGCCAGCAGCTTGTTCGGGACTAGCGGGAGGGGAGAGACCCAGTACTTC
.	TRBV11-3	TRBJ2-5	TRBD2	CASSSGSGTSGSPQYF	TGTGCCAGCAGCTCTGGATCCGGGACTAGCGGGTCCCCCCAGTACTTC
.	TRBV19	TRBJ2-1	TRBD2	CASTPRLAGVDEQFF	TGTGCCAGTACCCCTCGGCTAGCGGGAGTGGATGAGCAGTTCTTC
.	TRBV7-9	TRBJ2-2	TRBD2	CASSLTSGNTGELFF	TGTGCCAGCAGCTTAACTAGCGGGAACACCGGGGAGCTGTTTTTT
.	TRBV29-1	TRBJ1-2	.	CSVVSGLYGYTF	TGCAGCGTTGTGTCAGGGCTTTATGGCTACACCTTC
.	TRBV3-1/TRBV3-2	TRBJ2-7	.	CASSRTAVYEQYF	TGTGCCAGCAGCCGGACAGCAGTCTACGAGCAGTACTTC
.	TRBV5-1	TRBJ2-2	.	CASREGDHYTGELFF	TGCGCCAGCAGAGAGGGCGACCATTACACCGGGGAGCTGTTTTTT
.	TRBV14	TRBJ2-5	.	CASSQEEETQYF	TGTGCCAGCAGCCAAGAAGAGGAGACCCAGTACTTC
.	TRBV11-2	TRBJ2-7	TRBD2	CASSSSGLAVDEQYF	TGTGCCAGCAGCTCCTCTGGACTAGCAGTCGACGAGCAGTACTTC